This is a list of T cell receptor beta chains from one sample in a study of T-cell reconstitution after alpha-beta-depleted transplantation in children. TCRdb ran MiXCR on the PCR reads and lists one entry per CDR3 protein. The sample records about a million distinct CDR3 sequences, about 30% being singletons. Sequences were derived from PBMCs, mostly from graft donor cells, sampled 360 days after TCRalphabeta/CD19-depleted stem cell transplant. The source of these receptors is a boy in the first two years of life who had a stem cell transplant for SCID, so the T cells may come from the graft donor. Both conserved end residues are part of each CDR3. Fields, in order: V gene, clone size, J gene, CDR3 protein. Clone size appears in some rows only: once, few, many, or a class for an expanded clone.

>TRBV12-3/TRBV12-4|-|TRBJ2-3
CASSSSPGTDTQYF
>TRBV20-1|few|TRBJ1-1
CSARQGTNTEAFF
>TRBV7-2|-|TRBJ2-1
CASSRLRLGPYNEQFF
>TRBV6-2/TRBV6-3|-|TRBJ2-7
CASRKGGKGYEQYF
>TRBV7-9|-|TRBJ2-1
CASSLGWGEGYNEQFF
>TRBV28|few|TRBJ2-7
CASSSGQGYSYEQYF
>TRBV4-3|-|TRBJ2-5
CASSQQQGRRETQYF
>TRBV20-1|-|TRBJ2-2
CSARDWTAGGLTGELFF
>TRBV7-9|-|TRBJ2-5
CASSYGQGASETQYF
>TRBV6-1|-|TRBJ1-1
CASSESQWNTEAFF
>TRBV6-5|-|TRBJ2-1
CASSSGRESSYNEQFF
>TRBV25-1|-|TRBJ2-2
CASRPEGNTGELFF
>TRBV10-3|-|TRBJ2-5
CAISEAGGPQETQYF
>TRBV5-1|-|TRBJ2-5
CASSTETQYF
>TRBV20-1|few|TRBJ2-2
CSAKGAGGSGELFF
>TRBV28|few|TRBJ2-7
CASSPTGLSYEQYF